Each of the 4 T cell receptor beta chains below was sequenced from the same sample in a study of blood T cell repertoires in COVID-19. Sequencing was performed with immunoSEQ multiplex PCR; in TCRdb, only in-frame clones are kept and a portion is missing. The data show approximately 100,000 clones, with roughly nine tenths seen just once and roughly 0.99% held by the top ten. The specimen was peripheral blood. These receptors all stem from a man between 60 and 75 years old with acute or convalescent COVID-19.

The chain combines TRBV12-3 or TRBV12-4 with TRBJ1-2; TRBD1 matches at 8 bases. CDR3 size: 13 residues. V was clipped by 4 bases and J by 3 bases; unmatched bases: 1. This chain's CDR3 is CASSSDRDYGYTF. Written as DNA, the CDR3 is TGTGCCAGCAGTTCGGACAGGGACTATGGCTACACCTTC.

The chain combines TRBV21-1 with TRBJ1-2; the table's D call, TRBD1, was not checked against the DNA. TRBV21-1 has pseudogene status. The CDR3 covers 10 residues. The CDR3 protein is CARGPYGYTF. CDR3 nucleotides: TGTGCCAGGGGGCCCTATGGCTACACCTTC.

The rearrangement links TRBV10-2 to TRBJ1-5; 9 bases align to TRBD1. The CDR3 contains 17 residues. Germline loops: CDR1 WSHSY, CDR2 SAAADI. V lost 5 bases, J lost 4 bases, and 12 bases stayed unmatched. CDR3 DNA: TGCGCCAGCAGTACCGGCACAGGGGGCTTTTGGAATCAGCCCCAGCATTTT. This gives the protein CASSTGTGGFWNQPQHF.

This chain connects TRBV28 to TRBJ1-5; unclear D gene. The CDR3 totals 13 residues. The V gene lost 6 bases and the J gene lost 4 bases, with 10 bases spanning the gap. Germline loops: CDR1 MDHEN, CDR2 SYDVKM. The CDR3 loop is CASRYSENQPQHF. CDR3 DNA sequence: TGTGCCAGCAGGTATTCGGAGAATCAGCCCCAGCATTTT.